Reported below is one T cell receptor beta chain. What it recognizes is unknown. The entry originates in a study of T cells expressing NK-cell markers. Beta-chain TCR cDNA was generated via 5'RACE template switching with UMIs. TCRdb reprocessed the 5' RACE reads and keeps a single row for each CDR3 protein, giving no DNA. The repertoire table contains around 140,000 distinct CDR3 sequences. Study-wide results and limits: About six donors carried dominant NKG2C+ clonotypes that made up roughly 1.0-7.5% of their CD8+ T cells. HCMV specificity was not established for the expanded NKG2C+ T cell clones. In four donors, dominant clonotypes made up about 25-65% of CD3+CD56-NKG2C+ cells.

The CDR3 spans 15 residues. The germline V gene has CDR1 LNHDA and CDR2 SQIVND (reference sequence). Material: blood T cells: a sorted CD56 or NKG2C T cell subset, CD4+ or CD8+ T cells, or bulk PBMC T cells (not recorded which). This sequence originates from a man in his late teens or twenties in good health. The chain recombines TRBV19 with TRBJ1-2; TCRdb's D call of TRBD1 is untestable without DNA. The CDR3: CASTRDSGANYGYTF.